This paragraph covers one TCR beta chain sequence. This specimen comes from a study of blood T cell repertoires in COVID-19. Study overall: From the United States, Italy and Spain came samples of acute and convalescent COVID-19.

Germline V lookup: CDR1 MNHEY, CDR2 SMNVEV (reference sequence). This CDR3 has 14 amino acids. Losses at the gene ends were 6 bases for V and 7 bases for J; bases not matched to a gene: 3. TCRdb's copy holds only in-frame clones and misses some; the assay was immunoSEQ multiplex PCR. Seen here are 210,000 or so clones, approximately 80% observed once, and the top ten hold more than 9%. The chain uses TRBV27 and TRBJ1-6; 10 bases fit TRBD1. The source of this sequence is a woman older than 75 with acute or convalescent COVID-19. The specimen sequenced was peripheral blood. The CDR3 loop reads CASSGQGVNSPLHF. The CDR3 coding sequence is TGTGCCAGCAGCGGACAGGGGGTAAATTCACCCCTCCACTTT.